The sequence of this T cell receptor (beta chain) was determined in a study of cytomegalovirus exposure and HLA in healthy donors. Study as a whole: The Caucasian-associated ancestry cluster contained about four fifths of the approximately 390 genotyped donors. Whole-study results and caveats: About 87% or about 30% of the time was how often most TCR beta V segments were productive, according to an earlier analysis.

13 Jbeta primers and 60 Vbeta primers were used for the PCR. Some clones are missing from TCRdb's copy, which holds only in-frame ones; the method was immunoSEQ multiplex PCR. The table has tens of thousands of clones, roughly 74% seen once. The CDR3 extends over 14 amino acids. Germline V CDR1 and CDR2: KGHSH, LQKENI. Trimming cost V 6 bases and J 7 bases; bases outside gene matches: 8. With regard to this clone: The antigen remains unidentified.

The rearrangement links TRBV18 to TRBJ1-5; 8 bases are shared with TRBD1. This TCR came from a man aged 18 to 30 in good health and CMV-seropositive. The sequenced sample consisted of PBMCs. The CDR3 spells CASSRGQGRQPQHF. For the CDR3, the DNA is TGTGCCAGCTCCCGCGGACAGGGTAGACAGCCCCAGCATTTT.